This T cell receptor beta chain was profiled in a study of blood T cell repertoires in COVID-19. In the study overall: Whether acute or convalescent, the COVID-19 samples came from the United States, Italy and Spain. PBMCs, B-cell-depleted T cells, or T cells were the source of the cDNA or gDNA that made up the material.

This clone was seen only once. Repertoires were generated with immunoSEQ multiplex PCR, while TCRdb's copy carries only in-frame clones and drops some. This sample has about 110,000 clones; 71% occur once, and the top ten carry around 0.92%. V shed 5 bases and J 3 bases; nucleotides not matched to a gene: 10. This CDR3 spans 17 amino acids. Per the germline V gene, CDR1 is SGHTA and CDR2 is FQGNSA. The receptor was derived from a human donor with acute or convalescent COVID-19. The donor label of this sample is uncertain. Input material: peripheral blood. The J gene is TRBJ2-6, the V gene TRBV7-2, with TRBD1 matching 7 bases. The CDR3 DNA follows: TGTGCCAGCAGCCTCCGGGACAGTACCTTTGGGGCCAACGTCCTGACTTTC. Translated: CASSLRDSTFGANVLTF.